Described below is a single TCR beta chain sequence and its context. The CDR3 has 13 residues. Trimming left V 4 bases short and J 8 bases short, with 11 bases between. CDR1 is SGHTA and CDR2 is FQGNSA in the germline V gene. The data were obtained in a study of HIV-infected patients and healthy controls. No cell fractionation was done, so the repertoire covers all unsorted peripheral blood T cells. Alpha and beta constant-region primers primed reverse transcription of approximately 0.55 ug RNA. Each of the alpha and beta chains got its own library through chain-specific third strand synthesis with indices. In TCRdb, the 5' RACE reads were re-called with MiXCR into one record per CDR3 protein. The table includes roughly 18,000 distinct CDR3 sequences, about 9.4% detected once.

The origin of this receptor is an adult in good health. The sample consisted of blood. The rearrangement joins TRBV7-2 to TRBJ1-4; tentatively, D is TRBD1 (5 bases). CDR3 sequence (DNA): TGTGCCAGCAGCTCGTCCAGGGTGGAAAAACTGTTTTTT. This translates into CASSSSRVEKLFF.